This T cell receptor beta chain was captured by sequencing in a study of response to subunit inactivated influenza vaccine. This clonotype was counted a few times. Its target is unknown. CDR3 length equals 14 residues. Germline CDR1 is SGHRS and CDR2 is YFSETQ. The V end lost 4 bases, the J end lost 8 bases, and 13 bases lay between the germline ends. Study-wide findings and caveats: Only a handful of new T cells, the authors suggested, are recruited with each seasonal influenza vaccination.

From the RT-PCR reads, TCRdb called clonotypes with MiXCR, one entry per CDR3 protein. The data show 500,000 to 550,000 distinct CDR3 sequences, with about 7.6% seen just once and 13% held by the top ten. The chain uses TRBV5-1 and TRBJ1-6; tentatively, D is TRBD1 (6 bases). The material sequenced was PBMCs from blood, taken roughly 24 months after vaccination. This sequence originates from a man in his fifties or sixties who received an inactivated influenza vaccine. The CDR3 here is CASSIWGQDSPLHF. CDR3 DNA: TGCGCCAGCAGCATATGGGGGCAGGATTCACCCCTCCACTTT.